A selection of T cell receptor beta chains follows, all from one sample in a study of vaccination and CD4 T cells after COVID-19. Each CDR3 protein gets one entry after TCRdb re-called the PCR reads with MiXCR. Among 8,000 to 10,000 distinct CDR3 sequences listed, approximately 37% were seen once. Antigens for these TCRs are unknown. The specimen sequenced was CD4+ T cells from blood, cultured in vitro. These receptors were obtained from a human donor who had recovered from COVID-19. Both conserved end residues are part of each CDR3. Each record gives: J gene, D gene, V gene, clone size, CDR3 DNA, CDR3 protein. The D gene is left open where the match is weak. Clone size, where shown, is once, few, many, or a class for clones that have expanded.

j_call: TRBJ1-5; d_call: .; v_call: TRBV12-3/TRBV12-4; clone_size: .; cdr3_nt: TGTGCCAGCAGTTTAAGGGGAGGACATCAGCCCCAGCATTTT; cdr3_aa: CASSLRGGHQPQHF
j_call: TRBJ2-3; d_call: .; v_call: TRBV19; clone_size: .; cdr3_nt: TGTGCCAGTAGTATAGGACCGTCCACAGATACGCAGTATTTT; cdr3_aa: CASSIGPSTDTQYF
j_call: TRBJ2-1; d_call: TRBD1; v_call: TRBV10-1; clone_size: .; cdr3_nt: TGCGCCAGCAGTGAAGCCGGGACAGGTACTAATGAGCAGTTCTTC; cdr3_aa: CASSEAGTGTNEQFF
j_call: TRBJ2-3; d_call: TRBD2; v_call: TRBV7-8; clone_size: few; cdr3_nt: TGTGCCAGCAGCGCAAGGACTAGCGGGAGCACAGATACGCAGTATTTT; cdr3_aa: CASSARTSGSTDTQYF
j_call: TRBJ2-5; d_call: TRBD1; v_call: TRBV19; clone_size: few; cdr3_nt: TGTGCCAGTAGTCCAGGGGACAGGGGAATCATTGAGACCCAGTACTTC; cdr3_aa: CASSPGDRGIIETQYF
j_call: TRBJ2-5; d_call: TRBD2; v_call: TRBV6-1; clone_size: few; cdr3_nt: TGTGCCAGCAGTGGGAGACTAGCGGGGGGTGAGACCCAGTACTTC; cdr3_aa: CASSGRLAGGETQYF
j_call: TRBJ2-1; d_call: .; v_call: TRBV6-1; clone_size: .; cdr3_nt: TGTGCCAGCAGAGAAGGGGGTAAATCCTACAATGAGCAGTTCTTC; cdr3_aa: CASREGGKSYNEQFF
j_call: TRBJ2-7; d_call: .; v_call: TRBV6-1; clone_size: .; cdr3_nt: TGTGCCAGCAGACCACTGAGCCGTTCCTACGAGCAGTACTTC; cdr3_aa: CASRPLSRSYEQYF
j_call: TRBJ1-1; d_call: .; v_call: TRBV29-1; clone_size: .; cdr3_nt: TGCAGCGCCGAGAGCGCTATGAACACTGAAGCTTTCTTT; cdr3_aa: CSAESAMNTEAFF
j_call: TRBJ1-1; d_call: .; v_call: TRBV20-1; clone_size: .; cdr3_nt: TGCAGTGCTAGAGACCGGGCAGGGGTGAACACTGAAGCTTTCTTT; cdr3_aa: CSARDRAGVNTEAFF
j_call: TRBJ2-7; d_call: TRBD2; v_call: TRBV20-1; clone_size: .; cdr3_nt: TGCAGTGCTAGTGGACTAGCGGGGCCTGGGGGGGACGAGCAGTACTTC; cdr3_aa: CSASGLAGPGGDEQYF
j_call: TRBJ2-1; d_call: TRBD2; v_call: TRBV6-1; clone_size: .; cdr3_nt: TGTGCCAGCAGAGGACTAGCGGGGGGATCAAATGAGCAGTTCTTC; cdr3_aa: CASRGLAGGSNEQFF
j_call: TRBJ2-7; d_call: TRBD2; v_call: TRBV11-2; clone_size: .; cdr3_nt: TGTGCCAGCAGCTTAGACCCGGGACTAGCAGTCTACGAGCAGTACTTC; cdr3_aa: CASSLDPGLAVYEQYF
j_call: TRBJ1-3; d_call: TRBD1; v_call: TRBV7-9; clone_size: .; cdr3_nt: TGCGCCAGCAGCCAAGATACAGGGGGAGGAAACACCATATATTTT; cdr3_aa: CASSQDTGGGNTIYF